The 18 T cell receptor beta chains presented below share a single source sample, sequenced in a study of T cells in women clearing cervical HPV infection. Profiled with immunoSEQ multiplex PCR; TCRdb holds only in-frame clones, not every one. The repertoire table contains some 30,000 clones. The sequencing sample was made of blood buffy coat. The receptors were sampled from a woman between 18 and 70 years old with a cervical HPV16 infection that either progressed to CIN3+ or cleared (not recorded which).

As concerns this clone: With the read ending 3 residues before the CDR3 end, the germline J gene is used to fill in that end. V is TRBV5-6 and J is TRBJ2-4; tentatively, D is TRBD1 (5 bases). CDR1 SGHDT and CDR2 YYEEEE come from the germline V gene. This CDR3 has 13 amino acids. The CDR3 protein is CASSLDRSGGQYF. The CDR3 bases that were read are TGTGCCAGCAGCTTGGACAGGTCGGGCGGT.

Notes on this clone: The sample contains more than one DNA sequence encoding this CDR3. The CDR3 sequence: CSVEDRINTIYF. The sequenced part of the CDR3 DNA is TGCAGCGTTGAGGACAGGATAAACACC. V usage is TRBV29-1 and J usage is TRBJ1-3; 7 bases agree with TRBD1. The observed sequence ends 3 residues before the CDR3 terminus, with the missing tail filled in from the germline J gene. Unmatched junction bases numbered 2, after V lost 3 bases and J lost 6 bases. Per the germline V gene, CDR1 is SQVTM and CDR2 is ANQGSEA. The CDR3 sequence is 12 residues long. The full variable domain, its missing parts supplied by reference TRBV29-1 and TRBJ1-3, is SAVISQKPSRDICQRGTSLTIQCQVDSQVTMMFWYRQQPGQSLTLIATANQGSEATYESGFVIDKFPISRPNLTFSTLTVSNMSPEDSSIYLCSVEDRINTIYFGEGSWLTVV.

Note on this clone: Read coverage stops 3 residues before the CDR3 terminus; the germline J gene supplies the remainder. The chain combines TRBV11-3 with TRBJ2-7; the match to TRBD1 covers 12 bases. Trimming at V came to 5 bases and at J to 5 bases, leaving 4 bases not matched to a gene. Germline V lookup: CDR1 SGHNT, CDR2 YENEEA. This CDR3 spans 14 amino acids. The covered CDR3 bases are TGTGCCAGCAGCACGGGACAGGGGGCCGACGAG. It specifies CASSTGQGADE. The complete CDR3 reads CASSTGQGADEQYF.

About this clone itself: The read falls 3 residues short of the CDR3 end, and the missing part is taken from the germline J gene. The rearrangement uses TRBV5-5 and TRBJ1-1; D unresolved. CDR1 and CDR2 (germline): SGHKS, YYEKEE (reference sequence). This CDR3 spans 14 amino acids. V was clipped by 1 base and J by 7 bases, with 14 bases between them. The CDR3 DNA, read in part, is TGTGCCAGCAGCTTGTCGGTTATGAGTTTTGAA. Translation gives CASSLSVMSFE. The CDR3 reads in full as CASSLSVMSFEAFF.

Worth noting for this clone: Sequencing ends 3 residues short of the CDR3 end; the germline J gene provides the rest. V and J are TRBV30 and TRBJ2-3, with D maybe TRBD2 (7 bases). Germline V gene data show CDR1 as GTSNPN and CDR2 as SVGIG (reference sequence). V was cut by 0 bases and J by 2 bases, with 15 bases left in between. The CDR3 covers 16 residues. CDR3: CAWSVRGGAATDTQYF. CDR3 DNA (partial): TGTGCCTGGAGTGTAAGAGGGGGGGCAGCCACAGATACG. Combining the CDR3 with reference TRBV30 and TRBJ2-3 gives the whole variable domain SQTIHQWPATLVQPVGSPLSLECTVEGTSNPNLYWYRQAAGRGLQLLFYSVGIGQISSEVPQNLSASRPQDRQFILSSKKLLLSDSGFYLCAWSVRGGAATDTQYFGPGTRLTVL.

Remarks on this clone: The sequenced fragment ends 3 residues before the CDR3 boundary, so the rest is inferred from the germline J gene. This chain uses TRBV11-2 with TRBJ1-2, with 7 nucleotides matching TRBD1. From germline, CDR1 is SGHAT and CDR2 FQNNGV. This CDR3 has 14 amino acids. The ends lost 3 bases at V and 6 bases at J; junction bases unmatched: 7. The covered CDR3 bases are TGTGCCAGCAGCTTTACGGTACAGGGGAATGGC. This sequence encodes CASSFTVQGNG. The whole CDR3 sequence reads CASSFTVQGNGYTF.

Comments on this clone: With the read ending 3 residues before the CDR3 end, the germline J gene is used to fill in that end. Distinct nucleotide sequences in the sample also encode this CDR3. V and J are TRBV7-9 and TRBJ1-1; D gene ambiguous. CDR1 is SEHNR and CDR2 is FQNEAQ in the germline V gene (reference sequence). The CDR3 contains 15 residues. The CDR3 DNA, read in part, is TGTGCCAGCAGCTTAGGAGTAGCGGGTAGCGACGAG. It specifies CASSLGVAGSDE. Given in full, the CDR3 is CASSLGVAGSDEAFF.

As to this clone: The observed sequence ends 3 residues before the CDR3 terminus, with the missing tail filled in from the germline J gene. This chain links TRBV3-1 (or the pseudogene TRBV3-2) with TRBJ2-7; D is unclear. Germline V gene data show CDR1 as LGHDT and CDR2 as YNNKEL (reference sequence). The CDR3 is 14 amino acids. Trimming removed 1 base at V and 0 bases at J, with 7 bases between. The CDR3 loop is CASSQVRSSYEQYF. The sequenced part of the CDR3 DNA is TGTGCCAGCAGCCAAGTCCGTAGCTCCTACGAG.

As for this clone: Read data end 3 residues before the CDR3 end; the end is taken from the germline J gene. The chain links TRBV19 to TRBJ1-6, with 8 positions matching TRBD1. The CDR3 is 22 residues long. Germline V CDR1 and CDR2: LNHDA, SQIVND (reference sequence). V gave up 0 bases and J gave up 0 bases; unmatched junction bases: 16. The CDR3 DNA, read in part, is TGTGCCAGTAGTATAGATCCCGGGACAGGCGAGAACCTGAGCTCCTATAATTCACCC. It translates to CASSIDPGTGENLSSYNSP. The whole CDR3 protein is CASSIDPGTGENLSSYNSPLHF.

CDR3 DNA (partial): TGTGCCAGTAGTCCCCAGCAGGGTCGGTATGAG. This sequence encodes CASSPQQGRYE. The full CDR3 protein is CASSPQQGRYEQFF. The V and J genes are TRBV19 and TRBJ2-1; D is perhaps TRBD1 (5 bases). The observed sequence ends 3 residues before the CDR3 terminus, with the missing tail filled in from the germline J gene. Trimming stripped 5 bases from V and 8 bases from J, with 16 bases between. This CDR3 comprises 14 residues. CDR1 is LNHDA and CDR2 is SQIVND in the germline V gene (reference sequence). Combining the CDR3 with reference TRBV19 and TRBJ2-1 gives the whole variable domain DGGITQSPKYLFRKEGQNVTLSCEQNLNHDAMYWYRQDPGQGLRLIYYSQIVNDFQKGDIAEGYSVSREKKESFPLTVTSAQKNPTAFYLCASSPQQGRYEQFFGPGTRLTVL.

As regards this clone: The read gets to within 3 residues of the CDR3 end, and the germline J gene fills in the rest. This chain links TRBV4-1 with TRBJ2-5; D not resolved. The V gene lost 4 bases and the J gene lost 3 bases, with 15 bases spanning the gap. Germline CDR1 and CDR2: MGHRA and YSYEKL. This CDR3 spans 15 amino acids. The CDR3 bases that were read are TGCGCCAGCAGCCTAAGAACCGCTAAGAAAGAGACC. Its protein is CASSLRTAKKET. The whole CDR3 is CASSLRTAKKETQYF.

Comment on this clone: The missing CDR3 end, 3 residues past where the read stops, is filled in from the germline J gene. V usage is TRBV3-1 (or the pseudogene TRBV3-2) and J usage is TRBJ2-2, with 10 bases identical to TRBD2. This CDR3 is 17 amino acids long. Germline V gene lookup returns CDR1 LGHDT and CDR2 YNNKEL (reference sequence). V lost 4 bases and J lost 3; bases outside the gene matches: 8. Partial CDR3 DNA: TGTGCCAGCAGCCCCCCGGTAGCGGGGGGAGACACCGGGGAG. Its protein is CASSPPVAGGDTGE. The whole CDR3 reads CASSPPVAGGDTGELFF.

As for this clone: The read ends 3 residues early relative to the CDR3; the germline J gene fills the gap. The rearrangement uses TRBV11-1 and TRBJ2-1; D is undetermined. The V gene lost 5 bases and the J gene lost 5 bases, with 7 bases spanning the gap. This CDR3 is 12 amino acids long. Germline CDR1 reads SGHAT; CDR2 reads FQDESV (reference sequence). CDR3 DNA, as far as it was read: TGTGCCAGCAGCCCAGAGAACAATGAG. It yields the protein CASSPENNE. The full CDR3 sequence reads CASSPENNEQFF.

About this clone itself: The read stops 3 residues short of the end of the CDR3; the missing end is completed from the germline J gene. The gene calls are TRBV19 and TRBJ1-2; 7 bases match TRBD1. The V gene's germline CDR1 is LNHDA and CDR2 SQIVND (reference sequence). This CDR3 spans 16 amino acids. The sequenced CDR3 bases are TGTGCCAGTAGTAGTCATTCGACAGGGACATACAATGAC. This gives the protein CASSSHSTGTYND. The full CDR3 reads CASSSHSTGTYNDYTF.

As for this clone: The read gets to within 3 residues of the CDR3 end, and the germline J gene fills in the rest. The V call is TRBV7-9, the J call TRBJ2-3; TRBD2 matches at 10 bases. The CDR3 totals 14 residues. Germline V gene sequence: CDR1 SEHNR, CDR2 FQNEAQ (reference sequence). The trim removed 10 bases at V and 2 bases at J, leaving 6 bases unmatched. CDR3 residues: CATLGTSATDTQYF. Partial CDR3 DNA: TGTGCCACCCTCGGGACTAGCGCCACAGATACG.

CDR3 loop: CASSLTGGASTGELFF. The part of the CDR3 DNA that was read is TGCGCCAGCAGCCTTACAGGGGGCGCGTCCACCGGGGAG. The chain couples TRBV5-1 to TRBJ2-2, with 9 positions matching TRBD1. Sequencing ends 3 residues short of the CDR3 end; the germline J gene provides the rest. V was clipped by 4 bases and J by 4 bases; unmatched bases: 8. The length of the CDR3 is 16 residues. Germline CDR1 SGHRS, CDR2 YFSETQ.

Comment on this clone: The sequence runs out 3 residues before the end of the CDR3; the remainder is reconstructed from the germline J gene. The chain uses TRBV20-1 and TRBJ1-2; the match to TRBD1 covers 11 bases. CDR3 length: 14 amino acids. CDR1 and CDR2 from the germline V gene are DFQATT and SNEGSKA (reference sequence). The ends lost 3 bases at V and 6 bases at J; junction bases unmatched: 6. CDR3 sequence: CSASLDRGRHGYTF. The CDR3 bases that were read are TGCAGTGCTAGCCTGGACAGGGGGCGTCATGGC.

With respect to this clone: The read ends 3 residues early relative to the CDR3; the germline J gene fills the gap. The rearrangement uses TRBV5-1 and TRBJ2-2; no clear D gene. The CDR3 covers 14 residues. The germline V gene has CDR1 SGHRS and CDR2 YFSETQ. The V gene lost 6 bases and the J gene lost 3 bases, with 12 bases spanning the gap. The CDR3 spells CASTPSTDTGELFF. Incomplete CDR3 DNA: TGCGCCAGCACCCCGAGTACTGACACCGGGGAG.